The T cell receptor (beta chain) described here comes from a study of shared clonotypes between healthy human individuals. Profiling relied on immunoSEQ multiplex PCR, and the TCRdb table lists in-frame clones only, not all of them. The sample carries about 490,000 clones, around 80% recorded once. The CDR3 spans 15 residues. The V end lost 2 bases, the J end lost 4 bases, and 11 bases lay between the germline ends. In germline, CDR1 is SGHTA, CDR2 FQGTGA. Sample: PBMCs. The TCR originated in a middle-aged woman in good health. Some clones in this sample may be carry-over from other donors' samples. V is TRBV7-3 and J is TRBJ2-2; tentative D call: TRBD1 (6 bases). The CDR3 region is CASSLRAGVTGELFF. The CDR3 DNA reads as TGTGCCAGCAGCTTACGGGCAGGGGTCACCGGGGAGCTGTTTTTT.